The 6 T cell receptor beta chains below all came from one sample that was sequenced in a study of cytomegalovirus exposure and HLA in healthy donors. The study ran its PCR with 60 Vbeta and 13 Jbeta primers. Method: immunoSEQ multiplex PCR; TCRdb's copy keeps in-frame clones and lacks some. This sample has approximately 59,000 clones; about two thirds occur once, and the top ten carry roughly 17%. The source material was PBMCs. These receptors were collected from a man aged 35 to 55 in good health and CMV-seropositive.

About this clone itself: An end of the junction differs from the germline gene, which may be a read error. The gene calls are TRBV7-2 and TRBJ1-5; no definite D call. Germline loops: CDR1 SGHTA, CDR2 FQGNSA. There are 15 residues in the CDR3. The CDR3 is CASSLLEYSNRPQHF. Here the CDR3 DNA reads TGTGCCAGCAGCTTATTAGAGTATAGCAATCGGCCCCAGCATTTT.

This clone was recorded once. The genes are TRBV5-1 and TRBJ2-7; 12 nucleotides align to TRBD2. Germline-derived CDR1 and CDR2 are SGHRS and YFSETQ. V trimming: 7 bases; J trimming: 3 bases; junction bases outside the gene matches: 8. CDR3 length equals 15 residues. The CDR3 sequence: CASQSTSGRFYEQYF. The CDR3 DNA reads as TGCGCCAGCCAATCGACTAGCGGGAGATTCTACGAGCAGTACTTC.

This clone was observed a handful of times. The chain employs TRBV5-1 and TRBJ2-7; no definite D call. This CDR3 spans 12 amino acids. The germline gives CDR1 SGHRS, CDR2 YFSETQ. V shed 1 base and J shed 4 bases, with 6 bases lying between them. Written as DNA, the CDR3 is TGCGCCAGCAGCTTGACAGCTTACGAGCAGTACTTC. Translated, it gives CASSLTAYEQYF.

V is TRBV7-2 and J is TRBJ2-7, with D possibly TRBD2 on 6 matching bases. Trimming shortened V by 3 bases and J by 2 bases, and 11 bases separated the two germline ends. This CDR3 is 14 amino acids long. CDR1 and CDR2 (germline): SGHTA, FQGNSA. Here the CDR3 DNA reads TGTGCCAGCAGCTTCGGGGGAGTAGCCTACGAGCAGTACTTC. The encoded protein is CASSFGGVAYEQYF.

The genes are TRBV13 and TRBJ1-2, with D unclear. The CDR3 loop spans 12 amino acids. V lost 8 bases and J lost 2, with 9 bases in between. Germline CDR1 and CDR2: PRHDT and FYEKMQ (reference sequence). CDR3 DNA sequence: TGTGCCAGCCGGGGAGACAACTATGGCTACACCTTC. Translating gives CASRGDNYGYTF.

The rearrangement uses TRBV7-8 and TRBJ2-2; the match to TRBD2 covers 12 bases. Unmatched junction bases numbered 11, after V lost 5 bases and J lost 4 bases. Germline V gene data show CDR1 as SGHVS and CDR2 as FQNEAQ. CDR3 size: 18 residues. This CDR3 is CASSPSPSGGAGTGELFF. The CDR3 DNA reads as TGTGCCAGCAGCCCATCCCCTAGCGGGGGGGCGGGCACCGGGGAGCTGTTTTTT.